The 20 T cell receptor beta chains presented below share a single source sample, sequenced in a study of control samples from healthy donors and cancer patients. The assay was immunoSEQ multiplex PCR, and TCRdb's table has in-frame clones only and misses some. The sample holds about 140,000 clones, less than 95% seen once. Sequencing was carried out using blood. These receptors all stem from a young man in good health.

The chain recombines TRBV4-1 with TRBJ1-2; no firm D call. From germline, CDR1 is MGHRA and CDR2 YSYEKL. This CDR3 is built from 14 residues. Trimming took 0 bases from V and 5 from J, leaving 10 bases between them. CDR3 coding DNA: TGCGCCAGCAGCCAAGAGGTCCACAATTATGGCTACACCTTC. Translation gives CASSQEVHNYGYTF.

CDR3 protein: CASSLRTGDTGELFF. CDR3 in DNA: TGCGCCAGCAGCCTACGGACAGGGGACACCGGGGAGCTGTTTTTT. J is TRBJ2-2 and V is TRBV4-3; 9 nucleotides agree with TRBD1. With 4 bases clipped from V and 3 bases from J, the junction kept 3 bases outside the gene matches. CDR1 LGHNA and CDR2 YSLEER come from the germline V gene. The CDR3 is 15 amino acids.

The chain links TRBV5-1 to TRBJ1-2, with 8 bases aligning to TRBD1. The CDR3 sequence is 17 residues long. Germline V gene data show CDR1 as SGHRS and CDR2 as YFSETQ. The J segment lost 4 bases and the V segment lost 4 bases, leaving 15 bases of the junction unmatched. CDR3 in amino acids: CASSRLGQGSAVYGYTF. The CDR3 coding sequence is TGCGCCAGCAGCCGGTTAGGACAGGGTAGTGCGGTCTATGGCTACACCTTC.

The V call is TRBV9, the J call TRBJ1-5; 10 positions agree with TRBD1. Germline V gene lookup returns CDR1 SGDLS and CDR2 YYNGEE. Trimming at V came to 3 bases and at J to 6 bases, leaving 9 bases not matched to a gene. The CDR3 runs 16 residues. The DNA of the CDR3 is TGTGCCAGCAGCGCCGGGACAGGGGACGGGAGTCAGCCCCAGCATTTT. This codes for CASSAGTGDGSQPQHF.

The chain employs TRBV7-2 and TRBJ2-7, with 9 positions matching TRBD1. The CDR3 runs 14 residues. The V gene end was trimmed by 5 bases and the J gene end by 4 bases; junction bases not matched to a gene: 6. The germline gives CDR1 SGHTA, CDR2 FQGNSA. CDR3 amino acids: CASSPQQGAYEQYF. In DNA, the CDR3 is TGTGCCAGCAGCCCGCAACAGGGGGCGTACGAGCAGTACTTC.

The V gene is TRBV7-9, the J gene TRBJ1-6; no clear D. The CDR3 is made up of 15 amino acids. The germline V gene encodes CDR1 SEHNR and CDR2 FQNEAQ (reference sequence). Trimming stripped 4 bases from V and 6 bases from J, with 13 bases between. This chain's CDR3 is CASSSDISPNSPLHF. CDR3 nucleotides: TGTGCCAGCAGCTCCGACATCTCGCCTAATTCACCCCTCCACTTT.

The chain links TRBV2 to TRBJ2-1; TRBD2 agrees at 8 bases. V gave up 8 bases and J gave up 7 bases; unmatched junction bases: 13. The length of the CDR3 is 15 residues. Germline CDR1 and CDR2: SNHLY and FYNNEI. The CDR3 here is CASEVAGTVGNEQFF. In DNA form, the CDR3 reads TGTGCCAGCGAGGTAGCGGGGACTGTTGGGAATGAGCAGTTCTTC.

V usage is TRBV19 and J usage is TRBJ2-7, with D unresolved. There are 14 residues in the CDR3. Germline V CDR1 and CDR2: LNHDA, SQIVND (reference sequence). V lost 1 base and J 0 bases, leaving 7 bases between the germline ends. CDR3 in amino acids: CASSIGQLSYEQYF. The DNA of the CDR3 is TGTGCCAGTAGTATAGGGCAGCTCTCCTACGAGCAGTACTTC.

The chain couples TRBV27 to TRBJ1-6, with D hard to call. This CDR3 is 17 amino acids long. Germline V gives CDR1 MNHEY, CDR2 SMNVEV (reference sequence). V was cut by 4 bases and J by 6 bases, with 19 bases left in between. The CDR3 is CASSYHPLRALNSPLHF. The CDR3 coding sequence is TGTGCCAGCAGTTATCATCCTCTTAGGGCCCTTAATTCACCCCTCCACTTT.

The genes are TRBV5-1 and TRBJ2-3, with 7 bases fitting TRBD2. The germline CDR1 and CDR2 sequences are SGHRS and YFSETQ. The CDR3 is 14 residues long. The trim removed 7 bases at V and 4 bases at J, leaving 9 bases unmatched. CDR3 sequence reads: CASRLMGGADTQYF. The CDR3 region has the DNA TGCGCCAGCCGTCTTATGGGGGGGGCAGATACGCAGTATTTT.

The DNA for the CDR3 is TGTGCCAGCAGCTTAGGGACTAGCGACACAGATACGCAGTATTTT. Translation gives CASSLGTSDTDTQYF. This chain uses TRBV7-7 with TRBJ2-3; TRBD2 matches at 9 bases. The V gene end was trimmed by 1 base and the J gene end by 2 bases; junction bases not matched to a gene: 1. The CDR3 loop spans 15 amino acids. The germline V gene encodes CDR1 SSHAT and CDR2 FNYEAQ (reference sequence).

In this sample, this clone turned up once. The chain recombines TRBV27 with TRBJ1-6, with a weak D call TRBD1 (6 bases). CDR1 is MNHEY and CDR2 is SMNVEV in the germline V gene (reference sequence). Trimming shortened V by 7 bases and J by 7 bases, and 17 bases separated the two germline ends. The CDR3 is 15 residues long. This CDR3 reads CASKGRQGWNSPLHF. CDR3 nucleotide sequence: TGTGCCAGCAAAGGACGGCAGGGGTGGAATTCACCCCTCCACTTT.

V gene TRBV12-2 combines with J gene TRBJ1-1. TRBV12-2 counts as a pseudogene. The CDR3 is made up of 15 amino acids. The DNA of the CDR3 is TGTGCAAGTCGCTTACCCCTAAGTCGGGACACTGAAGCTTTCTTT. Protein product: CASRLPLSRDTEAFF.

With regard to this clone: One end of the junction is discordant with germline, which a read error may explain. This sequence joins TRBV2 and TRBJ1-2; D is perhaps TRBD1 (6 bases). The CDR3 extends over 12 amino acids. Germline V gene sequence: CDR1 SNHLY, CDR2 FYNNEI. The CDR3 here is CASSEAGGTLRF. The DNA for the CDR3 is TGTGCCAGCAGTGAAGCTGGGGGGACACTAAGGTTC.

CDR3 in DNA: TGTGCCAGCAGCCAAGGGACAGAGAACACTGAAGCTTTCTTT. It encodes CASSQGTENTEAFF. The chain links TRBV3-1 (or the pseudogene TRBV3-2) to TRBJ1-1; D possibly corresponds to TRBD1 (6 bases). Trimming pared 1 base from V and 1 base from J, leaving 7 bases between. CDR1 and CDR2 (germline): LGHDT, YNNKEL (reference sequence). This CDR3 is built from 14 residues.

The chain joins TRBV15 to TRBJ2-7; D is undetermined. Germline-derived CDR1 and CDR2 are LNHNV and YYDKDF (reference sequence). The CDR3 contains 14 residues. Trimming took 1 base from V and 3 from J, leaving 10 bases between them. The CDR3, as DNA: TGTGCCACCAGCAGAGGGGTCCTGGACTACGAGCAGTACTTC. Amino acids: CATSRGVLDYEQYF. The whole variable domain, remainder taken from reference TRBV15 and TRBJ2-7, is DAMVIQNPRYQVTQFGKPVTLSCSQTLNHNVMYWYQQKSSQAPKLLFHYYDKDFNNEADTPDNFQSRRPNTSFCFLDIRSPGLGDTAMYLCATSRGVLDYEQYFGPGTRLTVT.

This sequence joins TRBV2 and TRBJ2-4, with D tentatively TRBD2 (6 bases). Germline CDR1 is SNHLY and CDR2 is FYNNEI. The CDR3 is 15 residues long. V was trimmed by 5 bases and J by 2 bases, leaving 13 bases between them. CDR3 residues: CASSTGSGSKNIQYF. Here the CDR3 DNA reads TGTGCCAGCAGTACAGGCAGCGGGTCCAAAAACATTCAGTACTTC.

CDR3 nucleotides: TGCGCCAGCAGCTTGGAAATCCCGAATGGCTACACCTTC. Protein product: CASSLEIPNGYTF. This rearrangement joins TRBV5-1 to TRBJ1-2; no clear D gene. Trimming stripped 0 bases from V and 6 bases from J, with 9 bases between. Germline-derived CDR1 and CDR2 are SGHRS and YFSETQ. The CDR3 length is 13 residues.

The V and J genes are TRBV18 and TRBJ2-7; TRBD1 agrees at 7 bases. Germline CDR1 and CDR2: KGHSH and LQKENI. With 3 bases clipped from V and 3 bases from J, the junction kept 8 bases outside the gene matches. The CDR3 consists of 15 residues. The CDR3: CASSPGWGQSYEQYF. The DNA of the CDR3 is TGTGCCAGCTCACCCGGGTGGGGACAGAGCTACGAGCAGTACTTC.

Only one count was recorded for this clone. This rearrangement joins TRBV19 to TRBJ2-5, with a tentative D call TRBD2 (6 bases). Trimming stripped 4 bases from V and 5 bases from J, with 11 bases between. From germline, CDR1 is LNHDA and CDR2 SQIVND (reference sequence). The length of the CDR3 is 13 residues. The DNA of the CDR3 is TGTGCCAGTAGTACAGGGAGGCAGGAGACCCAGTACTTC. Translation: CASSTGRQETQYF.